Listed below are T cell receptor beta chains from one sample, sequenced in a study of control samples from healthy donors and cancer patients. Libraries were prepared by immunoSEQ multiplex PCR; TCRdb keeps only in-frame clonotypes and omits some of them. The data hold about 140,000 clones, with around nine tenths observed a single time. Sequencing was performed on blood. All receptors come from a man younger than 35 in good health. CDR3s include the opening cysteine and the closing phenylalanine or tryptophan. Each record gives: D gene, clone size, V gene, J gene, CDR3 protein, CDR3 DNA. A D gene is named only where the DNA matches it firmly. A row's size may be missing; if present it is once, few, many or a size class.

d_call: TRBD1; clone_size: -; v_call: TRBV7-2; j_call: TRBJ2-7; cdr3_aa: CASSLSRTGQGYEQYF; cdr3_nt: TGTGCCAGCAGCTTAAGTCGAACGGGACAGGGGTACGAGCAGTACTTC
d_call: -; clone_size: -; v_call: TRBV15; j_call: TRBJ1-3; cdr3_aa: CATSPLGANSGNTIYF; cdr3_nt: TGTGCCACCAGCCCCTTGGGGGCCAACTCTGGAAACACCATATATTTT
d_call: -; clone_size: -; v_call: TRBV5-1; j_call: TRBJ2-2; cdr3_aa: CASSLAQGGAGELFF; cdr3_nt: TGCGCCAGCAGCTTGGCCCAGGGGGGGGCCGGGGAGCTGTTTTTT
d_call: -; clone_size: once; v_call: TRBV6-5; j_call: TRBJ1-6; cdr3_aa: CASSYSVVGAKSPLHF; cdr3_nt: TGTGCCAGCAGTTACTCGGTCGTGGGGGCCAAATCACCCCTCCACTTT
d_call: -; clone_size: -; v_call: TRBV14; j_call: TRBJ2-5; cdr3_aa: CASSSQVQETQYF; cdr3_nt: TGTGCCAGCAGCTCGCAGGTTCAAGAGACCCAGTACTTC
d_call: TRBD1; clone_size: -; v_call: TRBV28; j_call: TRBJ2-7; cdr3_aa: CASSAGTGREQYF; cdr3_nt: TGTGCCAGCAGTGCCGGGACAGGGCGCGAGCAGTACTTC
d_call: -; clone_size: -; v_call: TRBV30; j_call: TRBJ1-3; cdr3_aa: CAWRSMGRELGDAGNTIYF; cdr3_nt: TGTGCCTGGAGATCCATGGGCAGGGAACTAGGGGATGCTGGAAACACCATATATTTT
d_call: TRBD1; clone_size: -; v_call: TRBV7-9; j_call: TRBJ2-7; cdr3_aa: CASSPTGDEQYF; cdr3_nt: TGTGCCAGCAGCCCGACAGGGGACGAGCAGTACTTC
d_call: -; clone_size: once; v_call: TRBV11-3; j_call: TRBJ2-7; cdr3_aa: CASSHAGFGYEQYF; cdr3_nt: TGTGCCAGCAGCCACGCCGGGTTTGGCTACGAGCAGTACTTC
d_call: -; clone_size: -; v_call: TRBV19; j_call: TRBJ2-3; cdr3_aa: CASSGPTTDTQYF; cdr3_nt: TGTGCCAGTAGCGGCCCCACCACAGATACGCAGTATTTT
d_call: -; clone_size: -; v_call: TRBV28; j_call: TRBJ1-5; cdr3_aa: CASSLAGRGNQPQHF; cdr3_nt: TGTGCCAGCAGTTTAGCGGGCAGGGGAAATCAGCCCCAGCATTTT
d_call: -; clone_size: -; v_call: TRBV6-6; j_call: TRBJ1-1; cdr3_aa: CASSYSSPQQNTEAFF; cdr3_nt: TGTGCCAGCAGTTACTCCTCCCCCCAGCAGAACACTGAAGCTTTCTTT
d_call: -; clone_size: -; v_call: TRBV20-1; j_call: TRBJ2-1; cdr3_aa: CSAPVVGEQFF; cdr3_nt: TGCAGTGCTCCGGTCGTGGGTGAGCAGTTCTTC
d_call: TRBD1; clone_size: -; v_call: TRBV5-5; j_call: TRBJ2-7; cdr3_aa: CASSSRTGGGYTAPYEQYF; cdr3_nt: TGTGCCAGCAGTTCCCGGACAGGGGGCGGGTACACTGCACCCTACGAGCAGTACTTC
d_call: -; clone_size: -; v_call: TRBV11-3; j_call: TRBJ2-2; cdr3_aa: CASSLESRNTGELFF; cdr3_nt: TGTGCCAGCAGCTTAGAGTCGAGAAACACCGGGGAGCTGTTTTTT
d_call: TRBD1; clone_size: -; v_call: TRBV30; j_call: TRBJ1-6; cdr3_aa: CAWRTGGADRGSPLHF; cdr3_nt: TGTGCCTGGAGAACAGGGGGCGCCGACCGGGGCTCACCCCTCCACTTT
d_call: TRBD2; clone_size: -; v_call: TRBV7-9; j_call: TRBJ2-2; cdr3_aa: CASRRLADTGELFF; cdr3_nt: TGTGCCAGCAGACGACTAGCGGACACCGGGGAGCTGTTTTTT
d_call: TRBD1; clone_size: -; v_call: TRBV6-5; j_call: TRBJ1-2; cdr3_aa: CASRDHRGSWYGYTF; cdr3_nt: TGTGCCAGCAGGGACCACAGGGGGTCTTGGTATGGCTACACCTTC
d_call: -; clone_size: -; v_call: TRBV7-2; j_call: TRBJ2-5; cdr3_aa: CASSFGPDLGETQYF; cdr3_nt: TGTGCCAGCAGCTTTGGCCCGGATCTCGGAGAGACCCAGTACTTC
d_call: -; clone_size: -; v_call: TRBV19; j_call: TRBJ1-2; cdr3_aa: CASSLRRQSNYGYTF; cdr3_nt: TGTGCCAGTAGTTTAAGAAGACAGTCTAACTATGGCTACACCTTC
d_call: TRBD2; clone_size: -; v_call: TRBV2; j_call: TRBJ2-7; cdr3_aa: CASSRTSGDDEQYF; cdr3_nt: TGTGCCAGCAGCCGGACTAGCGGGGACGACGAGCAGTACTTC
d_call: TRBD1; clone_size: -; v_call: TRBV3-1/TRBV3-2; j_call: TRBJ2-7; cdr3_aa: CASSQARDSYEQYF; cdr3_nt: TGTGCCAGCAGCCAAGCCAGGGACAGTTACGAGCAGTACTTC
d_call: TRBD1; clone_size: -; v_call: TRBV18; j_call: TRBJ2-1; cdr3_aa: CASSPGQYNEQFF; cdr3_nt: TGTGCCAGCTCACCGGGACAGTACAATGAGCAGTTCTTC
d_call: -; clone_size: -; v_call: TRBV21-1; j_call: TRBJ1-2; cdr3_aa: CASSKEAGGGYTF; cdr3_nt: TGTGCCAGCAGCAAAGAGGCAGGGGGTGGCTACACCTTC
d_call: TRBD2; clone_size: -; v_call: TRBV2; j_call: TRBJ2-5; cdr3_aa: CASSEGLAGAMRETQYF; cdr3_nt: TGTGCCAGCAGTGAAGGGCTAGCGGGGGCCATGCGGGAGACCCAGTACTTC
d_call: -; clone_size: many; v_call: TRBV7-3; j_call: TRBJ2-1; cdr3_aa: CASSSPWRNEQFF; cdr3_nt: TGTGCCAGCAGCTCGCCCTGGAGGAATGAGCAGTTCTTC
d_call: -; clone_size: -; v_call: TRBV7-6; j_call: TRBJ2-3; cdr3_aa: CASSPSGGLGIGTQYF; cdr3_nt: TGTGCCAGCAGCCCCTCGGGGGGCCTGGGGATCGGTACGCAGTATTTT
d_call: -; clone_size: -; v_call: TRBV11-2; j_call: TRBJ2-4; cdr3_aa: CASSLGLTENIQYF; cdr3_nt: TGTGCCAGCAGCTTAGGCCTAACAGAAAACATTCAGTACTTC
d_call: -; clone_size: once; v_call: TRBV3-1/TRBV3-2; j_call: TRBJ2-7; cdr3_aa: CASSQGVGAYEQYF; cdr3_nt: TGTGCCAGCAGCCAAGGGGTGGGGGCCTACGAGCAGTACTTC
d_call: -; clone_size: few; v_call: TRBV5-1; j_call: TRBJ1-1; cdr3_aa: CASSLIVNTEAFF; cdr3_nt: TGCGCCAGCAGCTTAATAGTAAACACTGAAGCTTTCTTT
d_call: -; clone_size: -; v_call: TRBV27; j_call: TRBJ2-7; cdr3_aa: CASARQSSYEQYF; cdr3_nt: TGTGCCAGCGCAAGACAGAGCTCCTACGAGCAGTACTTC
d_call: TRBD2; clone_size: -; v_call: TRBV9; j_call: TRBJ2-1; cdr3_aa: CASSVGTSGGEHNEQFF; cdr3_nt: TGTGCCAGCAGCGTAGGGACTAGCGGGGGGGAACACAATGAGCAGTTCTTC
d_call: TRBD2; clone_size: few; v_call: TRBV7-2; j_call: TRBJ2-3; cdr3_aa: CASRGTSGGPPVPDTQYF; cdr3_nt: TGTGCCAGCAGAGGGACTAGCGGGGGGCCCCCAGTTCCAGATACGCAGTATTTT
d_call: -; clone_size: once; v_call: TRBV18; j_call: TRBJ2-7; cdr3_aa: CASSPSGTSYEQYF; cdr3_nt: TGTGCCAGCTCACCTTCCGGGACTTCCTACGAGCAGTACTTC
d_call: -; clone_size: -; v_call: TRBV7-9; j_call: TRBJ2-3; cdr3_aa: CASSRGGDTQYF; cdr3_nt: TGTGCCAGCAGCCGTGGGGGCGATACGCAGTATTTT
d_call: -; clone_size: -; v_call: TRBV28; j_call: TRBJ1-2; cdr3_aa: CASSSPGTANYGYTF; cdr3_nt: TGTGCCAGCAGTTCACCGGGGACGGCGAACTATGGCTACACCTTC
d_call: -; clone_size: -; v_call: TRBV4-3; j_call: TRBJ2-7; cdr3_aa: CASSQVGGWEQYF; cdr3_nt: TGCGCCAGCAGCCAAGTTGGGGGGTGGGAGCAGTACTTC
d_call: -; clone_size: -; v_call: TRBV11-3; j_call: TRBJ2-3; cdr3_aa: CASSPGTAYSTDTQYF; cdr3_nt: TGTGCCAGCAGCCCCGGGACGGCATATAGCACAGATACGCAGTATTTT
d_call: -; clone_size: -; v_call: TRBV11-1; j_call: TRBJ1-1; cdr3_aa: CASSLDGGAEAFF; cdr3_nt: TGTGCCAGCAGCTTAGACGGGGGAGCTGAAGCTTTCTTT
d_call: -; clone_size: -; v_call: TRBV5-1; j_call: TRBJ2-2; cdr3_aa: CASSPSSNTGELFF; cdr3_nt: TGCGCCAGCAGCCCCAGTAGCAACACCGGGGAGCTGTTTTTT
d_call: -; clone_size: once; v_call: TRBV2; j_call: TRBJ2-5; cdr3_aa: CASSAHRSQETQYF; cdr3_nt: TGTGCCAGCAGTGCACACAGGAGCCAAGAGACCCAGTACTTC
d_call: TRBD1; clone_size: once; v_call: TRBV9; j_call: TRBJ2-7; cdr3_aa: CASSEREDRGAYEQYF; cdr3_nt: TGTGCCAGCAGCGAGCGCGAGGACAGGGGGGCCTACGAGCAGTACTTC
d_call: -; clone_size: -; v_call: TRBV7-2; j_call: TRBJ1-1; cdr3_aa: CASSGPSRVNTEAFF; cdr3_nt: TGTGCCAGCAGCGGCCCCAGCAGGGTCAACACTGAAGCTTTCTTT
d_call: TRBD2; clone_size: once; v_call: TRBV5-1; j_call: TRBJ2-3; cdr3_aa: CASSSLAGGTTDTQYF; cdr3_nt: TGCGCCAGCAGCTCTCTAGCGGGGGGAACCACAGATACGCAGTATTTT
d_call: -; clone_size: -; v_call: TRBV28; j_call: TRBJ2-2; cdr3_aa: CASSLYRERTGELFF; cdr3_nt: TGTGCCAGCAGTTTATACAGGGAAAGGACCGGGGAGCTGTTTTTT
d_call: -; clone_size: -; v_call: TRBV25-1; j_call: TRBJ2-7; cdr3_aa: CASSDLRGGEQYF; cdr3_nt: TGTGCCAGCAGTGATTTACGGGGTGGCGAGCAGTACTTC
d_call: -; clone_size: -; v_call: TRBV7-9; j_call: TRBJ2-1; cdr3_aa: CASSAHGEQFF; cdr3_nt: TGTGCCAGCAGCGCCCACGGTGAGCAGTTCTTC
d_call: -; clone_size: few; v_call: TRBV3-1/TRBV3-2; j_call: TRBJ1-2; cdr3_aa: CASSRLTDYGYTF; cdr3_nt: TGTGCCAGCAGCCGGCTGACAGACTATGGCTACACCTTC
d_call: -; clone_size: -; v_call: TRBV19; j_call: TRBJ1-2; cdr3_aa: CATGGFTYGYTF; cdr3_nt: TGTGCCACCGGGGGCTTTACCTATGGCTACACCTTC
d_call: -; clone_size: -; v_call: TRBV9; j_call: TRBJ1-3; cdr3_aa: CASSVNDWSISSGNTIYF; cdr3_nt: TGTGCCAGCAGCGTAAATGATTGGTCAATCTCCTCTGGAAACACCATATATTTT
d_call: TRBD2; clone_size: -; v_call: TRBV9; j_call: TRBJ2-7; cdr3_aa: CASSDGGEGEQYF; cdr3_nt: TGTGCCAGCAGCGACGGGGGGGAAGGCGAGCAGTACTTC
d_call: TRBD2; clone_size: -; v_call: TRBV5-5; j_call: TRBJ2-5; cdr3_aa: CASSLGLAVFQETQYF; cdr3_nt: TGTGCCAGCAGCTTGGGGCTAGCGGTCTTCCAAGAGACCCAGTACTTC
d_call: TRBD1; clone_size: -; v_call: TRBV2; j_call: TRBJ2-5; cdr3_aa: CASTVDRESETQYF; cdr3_nt: TGTGCCAGCACCGTGGACAGGGAGTCGGAGACCCAGTACTTC
d_call: TRBD1; clone_size: few; v_call: TRBV28; j_call: TRBJ1-1; cdr3_aa: CASRSGGQGFTEAFF; cdr3_nt: TGTGCCAGCAGGAGTGGGGGACAGGGCTTCACTGAAGCTTTCTTT
d_call: TRBD1; clone_size: -; v_call: TRBV10-3; j_call: TRBJ1-2; cdr3_aa: CAIRGQPNYGYTF; cdr3_nt: TGTGCCATCAGGGGACAGCCTAACTATGGCTACACCTTC
d_call: -; clone_size: -; v_call: TRBV5-4; j_call: TRBJ2-3; cdr3_aa: CASSVPQGLSTDTQYF; cdr3_nt: TGTGCCAGCAGCGTACCACAGGGTCTGAGCACAGATACGCAGTATTTT
d_call: -; clone_size: -; v_call: TRBV20-1; j_call: TRBJ1-2; cdr3_aa: CSARTLGYTF; cdr3_nt: TGCAGTGCTAGGACTCTCGGCTACACCTTC
d_call: -; clone_size: -; v_call: TRBV11-2; j_call: TRBJ2-2; cdr3_aa: CASSLRDTLNTGELFF; cdr3_nt: TGTGCCAGCAGCCTAAGGGACACCCTGAACACCGGGGAGCTGTTTTTT
d_call: -; clone_size: -; v_call: TRBV29-1; j_call: TRBJ2-1; cdr3_aa: CSAVTTGFYEQFF; cdr3_nt: TGCAGCGCCGTAACTACCGGCTTCTATGAGCAGTTCTTC
d_call: TRBD2; clone_size: -; v_call: TRBV7-2; j_call: TRBJ2-1; cdr3_aa: CASSFTSGGAGEQFF; cdr3_nt: TGTGCCAGCAGCTTTACTAGCGGGGGGGCCGGTGAGCAGTTCTTC